These 15 T cell receptor beta chains came from one sample sequenced in a study of regulatory T cells in long-lasting Graves disease (dated by TCRdb to the early 2020s). According to the study, the label for this sample's time point signals: newly diagnosed GD, antithyroid drugs for less than 3 months. RNA was extracted from PBMCs in TRIzol for both TCR sequencing and RNA sequencing. Libraries were built with multiplex PCR. Sequenced on an Illumina HiSeq 4000. To build TCR beta libraries, CDR3 regions were amplified by Arm-PCR using iRepertoire HTBI primers. TCRdb reworked the public reads: Q25 trimming with fastp, MiXCR clone assembly, productive beta chains retained. One record per CDR3 amino acid sequence lists the most common genes and DNA. The sample has under 300,000 distinct CDR3 sequences on record, around 18% of them singletons. The ten biggest clones cover 22% of the sample. Sequencing used peripheral blood mononuclear cells (PBMCs), obtained at new diagnosis, from a patient treated with antithyroid drugs. Receptor source: a female donor with Graves disease.

Ten or more counts support this clonotype. The chain couples TRBV28 to TRBJ2-7; D might be TRBD2 (6 bases). CDR1 is MDHEN, CDR2 SYDVKM, per germline. The CDR3 extends over 13 amino acids. V was shortened by 9 bases and J by 5 bases, with 17 bases between the two germline ends. The CDR3 DNA sequence: TGTGCCAGTTGGGGGAGGCCCCTCGACGAGCAGTACTTC. Amino acid sequence: CASWGRPLDEQYF.

Comment on this clonotype: A read error may be the cause here, since a much bigger clone is one base away. The chain has TRBV28 and TRBJ2-7, with TRBD2 matching 12 bases. J was trimmed by 2 bases and V by 4 bases; bases with no gene match: 9. The CDR3 sequence is 17 residues long. Germline V CDR1 and CDR2: MDHEN, SYDVKM. CDR3 loop: CASSSPGTSGFAYEQYF. The CDR3, as DNA: TGTGCCAGCAGTTCCCCGGGGACTAGCGGGTTCGCCTACGAGCAGTACTTC. The full variable domain, its missing parts supplied by reference TRBV28 and TRBJ2-7, is DVKVTQSSRYLVKRTGEKVFLECVQDMDHENMFWYRQDPGLGLRLIYFSYDVKMKEKGDIPEGYSVSREKKERFSLILESASTNQTSMYLCASSSPGTSGFAYEQYFGPGTRLTVT.

This clonotype was picked up many times. The CDR3 nucleotides are TGTGCCAGCAGTTTTACAGGGGATGGCTACACCTTC. This codes for CASSFTGDGYTF. The chain is built from TRBV12-3 or TRBV12-4 and TRBJ1-2, with 7 bases lining up with TRBD1. The CDR3 consists of 12 residues. V was pared by 3 bases and J by 6 bases, with 1 base of the junction left unmatched.

Turning to this clonotype: This sequence may be a read error, since a much larger clone differs from it by one base. J is TRBJ2-7 and V is TRBV30; 9 bases match TRBD2. Germline CDR1 reads GTSNPN; CDR2 reads SVGIG (reference sequence). The length of the CDR3 is 14 residues. In nucleotides, the CDR3 is TGTGCCTGGACGGATCTAGCGGGGAGATACGAGCAGCACTTC. Encoded protein: CAWTDLAGRYEQHF.

This clonotype has at least ten counts. The genes are TRBV3-1 and TRBJ1-5, with D maybe TRBD1 (6 bases). Deletions cut 4 bases from V and 3 bases from J, with 13 bases between. The CDR3 contains 15 residues. CDR1 and CDR2 (germline): LGHDT, YNNKEL (reference sequence). CDR3 sequence reads: CASSPETGPNQPQHF. The CDR3 region has the DNA TGTGCCAGCAGCCCAGAGACAGGCCCCAATCAGCCCCAGCATTTT.

This clonotype was counted many times. This sequence may be a read error, since a much larger clone differs from it by one base. J is TRBJ2-5 and V is TRBV10-3, with TRBD2 matching over 8 bases. There are 13 residues in the CDR3. Germline V gives CDR1 ENHRY, CDR2 SYGVKD. V lost 10 bases and J lost 5; bases outside the gene matches: 9. This chain's CDR3 is CATQRETVETQYF. Written as DNA, the CDR3 is TGTGCCACCCAGCGGGAGACCGTCGAGACCCAGTACTTC.

This clonotype was observed many times. The genes are TRBV20-1 and TRBJ1-2, with unresolved D. V gave up 6 bases and J gave up 7 bases, with 12 bases separating them. Germline CDR1 reads DFQATT; CDR2 reads SNEGSKA (reference sequence). The CDR3 consists of 11 residues. CDR3 region: CSAPEIGGYTF. CDR3 coding DNA: TGCAGTGCCCCTGAAATAGGTGGCTACACCTTC.

The sample holds many counts of this clonotype. This chain links TRBV7-2 with TRBJ2-2; TRBD2 is a possible D gene (5 bases). Germline V gene sequence: CDR1 SGHTA, CDR2 FQGNSA. The CDR3 is 14 residues long. Trimming removed 3 bases from V and 6 bases from J, with 11 bases in between. This CDR3 reads CASSFGSSSGELFF. The DNA of the CDR3 is TGTGCCAGCAGCTTCGGGTCTAGCTCCGGGGAGCTGTTTTTT.

The chain couples TRBV7-9 to TRBJ2-3; D not certain. The J call may be wrong; the DNA end is better matched by TRBJ2-5. Germline-derived CDR1 and CDR2 are SEHNR and FQNEAQ (reference sequence). The CDR3 covers 14 residues. In DNA, the CDR3 is TGTGCCAGCAGCACAAGTCTAGGTTTCGAGACCCAGTACTTC. It is translated as CASSTSLGFETQYF.

This clonotype was counted at least ten times. V gene TRBV20-1 combines with J gene TRBJ2-5; tentatively, D is TRBD2 (6 bases). The germline V gene encodes CDR1 DFQATT and CDR2 SNEGSKA (reference sequence). This CDR3 comprises 17 residues. Trimming pared 4 bases from V and 2 bases from J, leaving 23 bases between. CDR3 loop: CSATPGLEPSQQETQYF. The CDR3 DNA reads TGCAGTGCTACCCCGGGACTCGAACCGTCCCAGCAAGAGACCCAGTACTTC.

This clonotype has at least ten counts. The V call is TRBV25-1, the J call TRBJ1-2; a weak D match, TRBD1 (5 bases). V shed 3 bases and J shed 2 bases, with 13 bases lying between them. Germline V lookup: CDR1 MGHDK, CDR2 SYGVNS. This CDR3 is built from 15 residues. The CDR3 coding sequence is TGTGCCAGCAGTGAGCATGGGGCTGAAAACTATGGCTACACCTTC. This gives the protein CASSEHGAENYGYTF.

This clonotype has a count of ten or more. This chain joins TRBV12-3 or TRBV12-4 and TRBJ1-2; tentative D call: TRBD1 (5 bases). This CDR3 is 14 amino acids long. Trimming left V 0 bases short and J 4 bases short, with 9 bases between. The CDR3 DNA reads as TGTGCCAGCAGTTTAGCAGGGGTTGGCTATGGCTACACCTTC. Translating gives CASSLAGVGYGYTF.

This clonotype has at least ten counts. V is TRBV2 and J is TRBJ2-1; no clear D. The CDR3 loop spans 10 amino acids. V shed 5 bases and J shed 8 bases, with 4 bases lying between them. Germline-derived CDR1 and CDR2 are SNHLY and FYNNEI. The CDR3 loop reads CASSSDEQFF. Written as DNA, the CDR3 is TGTGCCAGCAGTAGTGATGAGCAGTTCTTC.

A note on this clonotype: A far larger clone is off by one base, so a read error is likely. This chain uses TRBV15 with TRBJ2-2; D is possibly TRBD2 (5 bases). CDR3 size: 14 residues. The germline V gene encodes CDR1 LNHNV and CDR2 YYDKDF (reference sequence). The CDR3 region is CASSVPIKTGELLF. The CDR3 DNA reads TGTGCCAGCAGTGTCCCAATCAAGACCGGGGAGCTGCTTTTT. Drawing the rest from reference TRBV15 and TRBJ2-2, the complete variable domain is DAMVIQNPRYQVTQFGKPVTLSCSQTLNHNVMYWYQQKSSQAPKLLFHYYDKDFNNEADTPDNFQSRRPNTSFCFLDIRSPGLGDTAMYLCASSVPIKTGELLFGEGSRLTVL.

As for this clonotype: This sequence may be a read error, since a much larger clone differs from it by one base. The V call is TRBV4-1, the J call TRBJ2-1; D gene unclear. Germline-derived CDR1 and CDR2 are MGHRA and YSYEKL. CDR3 size: 12 residues. In DNA, the CDR3 is TGCGCCGGCAGCCACCCTCAGGATGAGCAGTTCTTC. Amino acid sequence: CAGSHPQDEQFF.